These 13 T cell receptor beta chains were sequenced from one sample in a study of T-cell reconstitution after alpha-beta-depleted transplantation in children. Unique molecular identifiers featured in how the TCRbeta library was prepared. TCRdb processed the PCR reads anew with MiXCR; each CDR3 protein has one entry. The sample contains approximately 210,000 distinct CDR3 sequences, roughly 18% of which appear only once. The sample consisted of PBMCs, mostly from graft donor cells, taken 360 days after TCRalphabeta/CD19-depleted stem cell transplant. These TCRs come from a male patient aged 2-15 years who had a stem cell transplant for acute lymphoblastic leukemia, so the T cells may come from the graft donor.

This clonotype was found a few times. The genes are TRBV15 and TRBJ1-5; D might be TRBD1 (6 bases). Germline values: CDR1 LNHNV, CDR2 YYDKDF (reference sequence). The V and J ends lost 4 bases and 2 bases respectively, with 9 bases between them. The CDR3 is 14 residues long. The CDR3 loop reads CATSMAGGNQPQHF. DNA of the CDR3: TGTGCCACCAGCATGGCAGGGGGCAATCAGCCCCAGCATTTT. Variable domain in full (rest from reference TRBV15 and TRBJ1-5): DAMVIQNPRYQVTQFGKPVTLSCSQTLNHNVMYWYQQKSSQAPKLLFHYYDKDFNNEADTPDNFQSRRPNTSFCFLDIRSPGLGDTAMYLCATSMAGGNQPQHFGDGTRLSIL.

This clonotype was observed a few times. V gene TRBV7-2 combines with J gene TRBJ2-5, with 7 bases fitting TRBD2. This CDR3 comprises 16 residues. V was clipped by 3 bases and J by 5 bases; unmatched bases: 12. CDR1 is SGHTA and CDR2 is FQGNSA in the germline V gene. The CDR3: CASSLLGGSAGETQYF. CDR3 coding DNA: TGTGCCAGCAGCTTGCTGGGGGGGTCGGCAGGGGAGACCCAGTACTTC.

This clonotype was recorded once. J is TRBJ1-1 and V is TRBV11-3; 10 nucleotides match TRBD1. Germline CDR1 and CDR2: SGHNT and YENEEA. Unmatched junction bases numbered 7, after V lost 5 bases and J lost 1 base. The CDR3 loop spans 16 amino acids. The CDR3 loop is CASSRRGTGENTEAFF. The CDR3, as DNA: TGTGCCAGCAGCCGAAGAGGGACAGGGGAGAACACTGAAGCTTTCTTT.

The rearrangement uses TRBV4-3 and TRBJ2-2; D remains unclear. The CDR3 spans 12 residues. Trimming took 5 bases from V and 9 from J, leaving 10 bases between them. CDR1 is LGHNA and CDR2 is YSLEER in the germline V gene. CDR3 bases: TGCGCCAGCAGCTCCCGATCCCGGGAGCTGTTTTTT. Protein sequence: CASSSRSRELFF.

The rearrangement links TRBV12-3 or TRBV12-4 to TRBJ2-1, with 11 bases aligning to TRBD2. The CDR3 runs 15 residues. V lost 5 bases and J lost 8; bases outside the gene matches: 8. The CDR3 protein is CASSPTSGSGDEQFF. The CDR3 DNA is TGTGCCAGCAGTCCCACTAGCGGGAGTGGCGATGAGCAGTTCTTC.

DNA of the CDR3: TGTGCCAGCAGACTGACTAGCGGACAAGAGACCCAGTACTTC. Its protein is CASRLTSGQETQYF. The V call is TRBV7-2, the J call TRBJ2-5; the match to TRBD2 covers 9 bases. The CDR3 is 14 amino acids. Trimming cost V 6 bases and J 2 bases; bases outside gene matches: 4. CDR1 and CDR2 from the germline V gene are SGHTA and FQGNSA.

This clonotype was seen more than once but under ten times. This chain uses TRBV11-2 with TRBJ2-4; TRBD1 matches at 7 bases. CDR1 SGHAT and CDR2 FQNNGV come from the germline V gene. This CDR3 region has 14 residues. Losses at the gene ends were 5 bases for V and 8 bases for J; bases not matched to a gene: 9. The CDR3 coding sequence is TGTGCCAGCAGCCCTGGGACAGCGTTGGACATTCAGTACTTC. Amino acid sequence: CASSPGTALDIQYF.

The J gene is TRBJ1-2, the V gene TRBV7-2; a possible D gene is TRBD1 (5 bases). The CDR3 spans 15 residues. Germline-derived CDR1 and CDR2 are SGHTA and FQGNSA. Trimming removed 0 bases at V and 0 bases at J, with 8 bases between. The CDR3 DNA is TGTGCCAGCAGCTTAGCCTCGACAGCTAACTATGGCTACACCTTC. It specifies CASSLASTANYGYTF.

This clonotype has a handful of counts. In DNA, the CDR3 is TGTGCCAGCAGCACCCGACTAGCGGGGTTACAAGAGACCCAGTACTTC. This gives the protein CASSTRLAGLQETQYF. The V gene is TRBV9, the J gene TRBJ2-5; 11 bases are shared with TRBD2. This CDR3 is 16 amino acids long. Trimming took 4 bases from V and 2 from J; bases not matched to a gene: 7. CDR1 SGDLS and CDR2 YYNGEE come from the germline V gene.

CDR3 nucleotides: TGTGCCATCAGTGAGGGACAAGACAATGAGCAGTTCTTC. This translates into CAISEGQDNEQFF. The V gene is TRBV10-3, the J gene TRBJ2-1, with a possible D match to TRBD1 (5 bases). The CDR3 length is 13 residues. V shed 2 bases and J shed 5 bases, with 7 bases lying between them. The germline V gene has CDR1 ENHRY and CDR2 SYGVKD.

The CDR3 loop is CASRPGLHSYEQYF. CDR3 bases: TGCGCCAGTCGGCCCGGGCTACACTCCTACGAGCAGTACTTC. This rearrangement joins TRBV5-1 to TRBJ2-7; D uncertain. V lost 8 bases to trimming and J lost 0 bases, with 15 bases between them. The CDR3 totals 14 residues. Germline V gene data show CDR1 as SGHRS and CDR2 as YFSETQ.

This clonotype has ten or more counts. The V and J genes are TRBV7-8 and TRBJ2-1, with D maybe TRBD2 (5 bases). With 0 bases removed from V and 4 bases from J, the gap between germline ends came to 10 bases. In germline, CDR1 is SGHVS, CDR2 FQNEAQ. This CDR3 is 15 amino acids long. CDR3 nucleotide sequence: TGTGCCAGCAGCTTAGCCGGGGTACTATACAATGAGCAGTTCTTC. Protein: CASSLAGVLYNEQFF.

This clonotype was seen a handful of times. The chain uses TRBV6-5 and TRBJ2-7; possibly TRBD1 or TRBD2 for D (5 bases each). Per the germline V gene, CDR1 is MNHEY and CDR2 is SVGAGI. The CDR3 has 13 residues. The V end was cut by 2 bases, the J end by 3 bases, with 8 bases between. The CDR3 sequence: CASSYGTNYEQYF. The CDR3 DNA is TGTGCCAGCAGTTACGGGACCAACTACGAGCAGTACTTC.